This is a list of T cell receptor beta chains from one sample in a study of T cells in Graves' hyperthyroidism and ophthalmopathy. MiXCR, run by TCRdb on the multiplex PCR reads, gives a single entry per CDR3 protein. The sample lists roughly 290,000 distinct CDR3 sequences, roughly 15% seen once, with 7.9% in the top ten. Material for sequencing was blood. The receptors shown here come from a woman in her forties with Graves' hyperthyroidism. Both conserved end residues are part of each CDR3. D genes are given only for firm matches. A clone size is listed for some rows: how often the clone was seen (once, few, many), or a class if it is expanded.

J,D,V,size,CDR3,DNA
TRBJ1-2,TRBD1,TRBV28,NA,CASSWGNRGQGGYTF,TGTGCCAGCAGCTGGGGGAACAGGGGGCAAGGTGGCTACACCTTC
TRBJ1-3,NA,TRBV2,NA,CASSEMTGSGNTIYF,TGTGCCAGCAGTGAGATGACAGGCTCTGGAAACACCATATATTTT
TRBJ1-2,NA,TRBV7-9,many,CASSSPGHNGYTF,TGTGCCAGCAGCTCGCCCGGCCATAACGGCTACACCTTC
TRBJ2-7,TRBD2,TRBV11-3,many,CASSPRLGTSSEQYF,TGTGCCAGCAGCCCAAGATTAGGGACTAGCTCCGAGCAGTACTTC
TRBJ1-2,NA,TRBV30,many,CAWNGGRAYGYTF,TGTGCCTGGAATGGGGGGCGCGCCTATGGCTACACCTTC
TRBJ2-3,NA,TRBV14,many,CASSQEYRERTDTQYF,TGTGCCAGCAGCCAAGAATACAGGGAGCGCACAGATACGCAGTATTTT
TRBJ2-1,NA,TRBV7-2,NA,CASSSRRTSNEQFF,TGTGCCAGCAGCTCCCGGAGAACCTCCAATGAGCAGTTCTTC
TRBJ2-7,TRBD2,TRBV20-1,many,CSARVPSGSYEQYF,TGCAGTGCTAGAGTTCCTAGCGGCTCCTACGAGCAGTACTTC
TRBJ1-1,TRBD1,TRBV4-1,NA,CASSQDSGQGGTEAFF,TGCGCCAGCAGCCAAGACTCTGGACAGGGGGGCACTGAAGCTTTCTTT
TRBJ2-3,NA,TRBV20-1,few,CSAPFGGPTDTQYF,TGCAGTGCTCCCTTCGGCGGCCCCACAGATACGCAGTATTTT
TRBJ2-2,NA,TRBV28,few,CASTKAGTDTGELFF,TGTGCCAGCACCAAGGCTGGGACTGACACCGGGGAGCTGTTTTTT
TRBJ1-4,TRBD1,TRBV7-8,many,CASSPQGVTNEKLFF,TGTGCCAGCAGCCCGCAGGGGGTAACTAATGAAAAACTGTTTTTT
TRBJ2-1,NA,TRBV6-1,NA,CASSEGTPQFF,TGTGCCAGCAGTGAAGGGACGCCACAGTTCTTC
TRBJ2-2,TRBD1,TRBV15,many,CATSPTGQLYTGELFF,TGTGCCACCAGCCCAACGGGACAGTTATACACCGGGGAGCTGTTTTTT
TRBJ1-1,NA,TRBV7-2,many,CASSLAWTEAFF,TGTGCCAGCAGCTTAGCTTGGACTGAAGCTTTCTTT
TRBJ2-2,NA,TRBV24-1,NA,CATSDFRALSGTGELFF,TGTGCCACCAGTGATTTTCGGGCCCTAAGCGGGACCGGGGAGCTGTTTTTT
TRBJ1-2,NA,TRBV3-1,many,CASSQDHRANYGYTF,TGTGCCAGCAGCCAAGATCACAGGGCTAACTATGGCTACACCTTC
TRBJ1-5,NA,TRBV6-5,many,CASSYGDAQPQHF,TGTGCCAGCAGTTACGGGGACGCTCAGCCCCAGCATTTT
TRBJ1-2,NA,TRBV12-3/TRBV12-4,many,CASSLGGPINYGYTF,TGTGCCAGCAGTTTAGGGGGACCGATTAACTATGGCTACACCTTC
TRBJ2-5,NA,TRBV4-2,NA,CASSQDQFKETQYF,TGTGCCAGCAGCCAAGATCAGTTTAAAGAGACCCAGTACTTC
TRBJ2-5,TRBD2,TRBV24-1,many,CATSDPGVAGDAETQYF,TGTGCCACCAGTGATCCCGGGGTAGCGGGTGACGCGGAGACCCAGTACTTC
TRBJ1-2,TRBD1,TRBV2,many,CASSSPTGGNYGYTF,TGTGCCAGCAGCTCCCCGACAGGGGGTAACTATGGCTACACCTTC
TRBJ1-6,TRBD1,TRBV3-1,many,CASSPGTVRTPLHF,TGTGCCAGCAGCCCCGGGACAGTCAGGACACCCCTCCACTTT
TRBJ1-6,NA,TRBV5-5,NA,CASSFEGLINSPLHF,TGTGCCAGCAGCTTTGAAGGACTCATTAATTCACCCCTCCACTTT
TRBJ2-7,NA,TRBV6-5,NA,CASELGSLGEQYF,TGTGCCAGCGAGTTGGGTAGCTTGGGAGAGCAGTACTTC
TRBJ2-7,NA,TRBV28,many,CASNLSPFYEQYF,TGTGCCTCCAATCTCAGCCCCTTCTACGAGCAGTACTTC
TRBJ1-2,TRBD1,TRBV7-9,NA,CASSLNPDQGTANYGYTF,TGTGCCAGCAGCTTAAACCCCGACCAAGGGACAGCTAACTATGGCTACACCTTC
TRBJ2-2,NA,TRBV12-3/TRBV12-4,many,CASSLGLGGTGELFF,TGTGCCAGCAGTTTAGGTCTAGGGGGCACCGGGGAGCTGTTTTTT
TRBJ2-3,NA,TRBV11-2,NA,CASSLDGGAADTQYF,TGTGCTAGCAGCTTAGATGGGGGGGCCGCAGATACGCAGTATTTT
TRBJ2-1,TRBD2,TRBV11-2,many,CASSLEVSGRDNEQFF,TGTGCCAGCAGCTTAGAAGTTAGCGGGAGGGACAATGAGCAGTTCTTC
TRBJ1-3,NA,TRBV19,NA,CASSDTTRATIYF,TGTGCCAGTAGTGATACGACCCGGGCCACCATATATTTT
TRBJ2-7,NA,TRBV11-2,NA,CASSLDRRDKAFTYEQYF,TGTGCCAGCAGCTTAGATCGTCGTGATAAGGCTTTTACCTACGAGCAGTACTTC
TRBJ1-1,TRBD1,TRBV20-1,many,CSAGDRGRFTEAFF,TGCAGTGCTGGGGACAGGGGGCGATTCACTGAAGCTTTCTTT
TRBJ2-7,NA,TRBV10-3,many,CAISDPATSYEQYF,TGTGCCATCAGTGACCCCGCTACCAGCTACGAGCAGTACTTC
TRBJ1-1,NA,TRBV5-1,many,CASSFGSGGATNTEAFF,TGCGCCAGCAGCTTCGGCAGCGGGGGGGCGACGAACACTGAAGCTTTCTTT
TRBJ1-2,TRBD1,TRBV2,many,CASSADGQGNYGYTF,TGTGCCAGCAGTGCTGACGGACAGGGGAACTATGGCTACACCTTC
TRBJ1-4,TRBD1,TRBV7-6,once,CASSGTGITNEKLFF,TGTGCCAGCTCCGGGACAGGGATAACTAATGAAAAACTGTTTTTT
TRBJ1-1,TRBD1,TRBV7-9,NA,CASSPPPGTGRDTEAFF,TGTGCCAGCAGTCCTCCCCCCGGGACAGGGCGGGACACTGAAGCTTTCTTT
TRBJ1-5,NA,TRBV12-3/TRBV12-4,many,CASSLREGSNQPQHF,TGTGCCAGCAGTCTCAGGGAGGGGAGCAATCAGCCCCAGCATTTT
TRBJ2-7,NA,TRBV19,few,CASSPWQGDYEQYF,TGTGCCAGTAGCCCGTGGCAAGGAGACTACGAGCAGTACTTC
TRBJ1-3,NA,TRBV2,many,CASSGRYSGNTIYF,TGTGCCAGCAGTGGTAGATACTCTGGAAACACCATATATTTT
TRBJ2-1,TRBD1,TRBV28,many,CATLRDRGDNEQFF,TGTGCCACTCTCCGGGACAGGGGCGACAATGAGCAGTTCTTC
TRBJ2-2,NA,TRBV15,few,CATSRELGTGTGELFF,TGTGCCACCAGCAGAGAACTGGGCACAGGAACCGGGGAGCTGTTTTTT
TRBJ2-1,NA,TRBV12-3/TRBV12-4,many,CASSRMEEQFF,TGTGCCAGCAGCAGGATGGAGGAGCAGTTCTTC
TRBJ2-2,TRBD2,TRBV12-3/TRBV12-4,few,CASRGLAVANTGELFF,TGTGCCAGCAGGGGACTAGCGGTCGCGAACACCGGGGAGCTGTTTTTT
TRBJ1-4,NA,TRBV12-3/TRBV12-4,NA,CASSSGGPIEKLFF,TGTGCCAGCAGTTCAGGCGGGCCTATTGAAAAACTGTTTTTT
TRBJ2-5,NA,TRBV7-9,many,CASSPAVQGGFQETQYF,TGTGCCAGCAGCCCTGCCGTCCAGGGCGGATTTCAAGAGACCCAGTACTTC
TRBJ2-7,NA,TRBV2,many,CASSKGVLQYF,TGTGCCAGCAGTAAGGGGGTCTTGCAGTACTTC
TRBJ2-3,TRBD2,TRBV20-1,NA,CSASLPRAGGADTQYF,TGCAGTGCCAGCTTGCCGAGGGCGGGAGGCGCAGATACGCAGTATTTT
TRBJ2-5,NA,TRBV7-2,many,CASSASPRETQYF,TGTGCCAGCAGCGCATCCCCACGAGAGACCCAGTACTTC